One and the same sample provided the 8 T cell receptor beta chains below, sequenced in a study of cytomegalovirus exposure and HLA in healthy donors (dated by TCRdb to the late 2010s). The library was generated by the immunoSEQ multiplex PCR assay. The multiplex PCR relied on a mix of 60 forward primers for TCR Vbeta segments and 13 reverse primers for TCR Jbeta segments. TCRdb provides this immuneACCESS table in a form limited to in-frame rearrangements. Some clones are lacking; in checked studies, under half of them reflect an unresolved V gene, and why the rest are absent is not known. The sample's own table lists some 110,000 clones. The top ten clonotypes cover 5.5% to 8% of the sample. The source material was PBMCs. These receptors came from a man between 35 and 55 years old in good health and CMV-seropositive.

The gene calls are TRBV12-1 and TRBJ1-2; TRBD1 is the table's D call and was not checked against the DNA. TRBV12-1 is given as a pseudogene. The CDR3 runs to 19 residues. Written as DNA, the CDR3 is TGTGCCAGCAGCTTTGCGCTCAGTTTTGGGGACAGGGGTAACTATGGCTACACCTTC. Its protein is CASSFALSFGDRGNYGYTF.

The genes are TRBV5-4 and TRBJ1-5, with 8 bases fitting TRBD1. The V gene end was trimmed by 4 bases and the J gene end by 5 bases; junction bases not matched to a gene: 8. Germline V gives CDR1 SGHNT, CDR2 YYREEE (reference sequence). This CDR3 is 15 amino acids long. CDR3 amino acids: CASSLAGQGHQPQHF. The CDR3 DNA is TGTGCCAGCAGCCTCGCCGGACAGGGACATCAGCCCCAGCATTTT.

The V call is TRBV5-1, the J call TRBJ2-7; TRBD1 matches 10 bases. The V gene's germline CDR1 is SGHRS and CDR2 YFSETQ. V shed 0 bases, J shed 0 bases, and the junction held 9 bases outside the gene matches. CDR3 length: 18 residues. This chain's CDR3 is CASSLAWRQGALSYEQYF. DNA for the CDR3: TGCGCCAGCAGCTTGGCTTGGAGACAGGGGGCTCTCTCCTACGAGCAGTACTTC.

Regarding this clone: One end of the junction does not line up with germline, which may come from a read error. J is TRBJ1-1 and V is TRBV27; no firm D call. The CDR3 is 13 residues long. The V gene's germline CDR1 is MNHEY and CDR2 SMNVEV (reference sequence). The CDR3 protein is CASSLSINTEAFF. The CDR3 DNA sequence: TGTGCCAGCAGTCTATCTATCAACACTGAAGCTTTCTTT.

J is TRBJ2-4 and V is TRBV10-3; a possible D gene is TRBD2 (7 bases). Germline V CDR1 and CDR2: ENHRY, SYGVKD. This CDR3 is built from 16 residues. The V end lost 2 bases, the J end lost 2 bases, and 13 bases lay between the germline ends. Here the CDR3 DNA reads TGTGCCATCAGTGAGACAGGGACTACATCCAAAAACATTCAGTACTTC. Protein: CAISETGTTSKNIQYF.

The chain uses TRBV6-5 and TRBJ1-1; no definite D call. This CDR3 spans 11 amino acids. Looked up from germline, CDR1 is MNHEY and CDR2 is SVGAGI. V lost 4 bases, J lost 14 bases, and 14 bases lay in between. CDR3 sequence reads: CASSFGKESFF. CDR3 sequence (DNA): TGTGCCAGCAGTTTTGGAAAGGAGTCGTTCTTT.

For this clone: Within the sample, other DNA sequences also encode this same CDR3. This sequence joins TRBV7-8 and TRBJ1-4; D remains unclear. The CDR3 loop spans 12 amino acids. V was trimmed by 2 bases and J by 5 bases, leaving 3 bases between them. The germline V gene has CDR1 SGHVS and CDR2 FQNEAQ. CDR3 nucleotide sequence: TGTGCCAGCAGCTTACAGAATGAAAAACTGTTTTTT. This gives the protein CASSLQNEKLFF.

The V and J genes are TRBV5-6 and TRBJ1-2, with TRBD1 identical over 8 bases. The germline CDR1 and CDR2 sequences are SGHDT and YYEEEE. V shed 3 bases, J shed 3 bases, and the junction held 4 bases outside the gene matches. The CDR3 totals 14 residues. The CDR3 coding sequence is TGTGCCAGCAGCTCCCTGGGACAGGACTATGGCTACACCTTC. Encoded protein: CASSSLGQDYGYTF.